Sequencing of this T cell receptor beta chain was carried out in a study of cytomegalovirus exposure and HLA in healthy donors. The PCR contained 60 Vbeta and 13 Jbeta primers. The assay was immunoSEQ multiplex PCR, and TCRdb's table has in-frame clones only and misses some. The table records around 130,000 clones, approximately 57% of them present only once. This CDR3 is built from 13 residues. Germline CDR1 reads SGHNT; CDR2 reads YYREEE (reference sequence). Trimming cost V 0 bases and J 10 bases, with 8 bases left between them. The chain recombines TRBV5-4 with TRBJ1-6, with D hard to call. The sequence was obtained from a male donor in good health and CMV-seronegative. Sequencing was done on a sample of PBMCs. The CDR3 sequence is CASSLDGDSPLHF. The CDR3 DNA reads TGTGCCAGCAGCTTGGACGGAGACTCACCCCTCCACTTT. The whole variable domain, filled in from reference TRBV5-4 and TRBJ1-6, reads ETGVTQSPTHLIKTRGQQVTLRCSSQSGHNTVSWYQQALGQGPQFIFQYYREEENGRGNFPPRFSGLQFPNYSSELNVNALELDDSALYLCASSLDGDSPLHFGNGTRLTVT.